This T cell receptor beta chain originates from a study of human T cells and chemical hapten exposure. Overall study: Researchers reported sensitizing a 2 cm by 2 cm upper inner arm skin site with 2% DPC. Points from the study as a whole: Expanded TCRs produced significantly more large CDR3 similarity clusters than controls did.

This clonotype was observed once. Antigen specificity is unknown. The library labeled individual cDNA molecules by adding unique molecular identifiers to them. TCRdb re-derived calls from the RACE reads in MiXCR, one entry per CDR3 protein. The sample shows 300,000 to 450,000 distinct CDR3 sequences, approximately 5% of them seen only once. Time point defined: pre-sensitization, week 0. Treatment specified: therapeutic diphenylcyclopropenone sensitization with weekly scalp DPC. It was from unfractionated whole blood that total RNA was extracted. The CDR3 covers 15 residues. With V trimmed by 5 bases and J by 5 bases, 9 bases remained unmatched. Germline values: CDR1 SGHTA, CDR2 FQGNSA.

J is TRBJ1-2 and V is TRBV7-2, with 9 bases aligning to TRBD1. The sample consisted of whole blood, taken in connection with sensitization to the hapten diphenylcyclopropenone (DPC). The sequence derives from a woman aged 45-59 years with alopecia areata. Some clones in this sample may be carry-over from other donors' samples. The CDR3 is CASSQSRDRVYGYTF. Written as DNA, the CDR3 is TGTGCCAGCAGCCAAAGTCGGGACAGGGTTTATGGCTACACCTTC.